This T cell receptor beta chain was retrieved from a study of blood T cell repertoires in COVID-19. Study overall: There were acute and convalescent COVID-19 samples, and they came from the United States, Italy and Spain.

Germline V CDR1 and CDR2: MNHEY, SVGAGI. The CDR3 covers 15 residues. V lost 0 bases and J 1 base, leaving 7 bases between the germline ends. Clones were sequenced by immunoSEQ multiplex PCR, and TCRdb holds only the in-frame ones, with some missing. The sample yields 120,000 or so clones, around 80% seen once. The sequenced sample was peripheral blood. This clonotype originated in a man in his 70s with acute or convalescent COVID-19. V and J are TRBV6-5 and TRBJ1-3; D is unresolved. The DNA for the CDR3 is TGTGCCAGCAGTTACTCCCTCAGTTCTGGAAACACCATATATTTT. Protein sequence: CASSYSLSSGNTIYF.